This TCR beta chain was obtained from a study of T cells after yellow fever vaccination. The CDR3 has 15 amino acids. Trimming left V 4 bases short and J 2 bases short, with 16 bases between. CDR1 SGHRS and CDR2 YFSETQ come from the germline V gene. As regards this clonotype: Its cognate antigen is unknown.

Study outcomes and limitations: Most primary-vaccination clones recurred post-booster (around 95% CD4, 88% CD8).

Template switching by 5'RACE produced TCR cDNA, adding a universal primer site and UMIs. In TCRdb, the 5' RACE reads were re-called with MiXCR into one record per CDR3 protein. The sample carries approximately 340,000 distinct CDR3 sequences, 8.7% recorded once. This receptor was identified in a man aged 18 to 29 who received the YFV17D yellow fever vaccine. Source: PBMCs, taken on the day of the first yellow fever vaccination. This chain uses TRBV5-1 with TRBJ2-7; unclear D gene. The CDR3 sequence is CASSIDGSGPYEQYF. Here the CDR3 DNA reads TGCGCCAGCAGCATAGATGGGTCAGGCCCCTACGAGCAGTACTTC.